The 23 T cell receptor beta chains below come from one sample, sequenced in a study of immune cell composition in non-small cell lung cancer. The repertoire was sequenced with immunoSEQ multiplex PCR; TCRdb's copy has only in-frame clones and lacks some. In the table there are 4,500 or so clones, 78% of which are singletons. Specimen: lung tumor tissue. The source of these receptors is a human donor with non-small cell lung cancer.

V and J are TRBV29-1 and TRBJ2-5; 8 bases align to TRBD1. This CDR3 contains 13 residues. V lost 8 bases to trimming and J lost 4 bases; unmatched junction nucleotides: 9. The germline V gene has CDR1 SQVTM and CDR2 ANQGSEA. The CDR3 bases are TGCAGCCTTGGACAGGGAGGCGGAGAGACCCAGTACTTC. Protein: CSLGQGGGETQYF.

V gene TRBV6-5 combines with J gene TRBJ1-2; possible D gene TRBD1, 5 bases. The CDR3 length is 14 residues. The germline V gene has CDR1 MNHEY and CDR2 SVGAGI. Trimming removed 7 bases from V and 0 bases from J, with 12 bases in between. CDR3 residues: CASTRDFTNYGYTF. CDR3 sequence (DNA): TGTGCCAGCACCAGGGACTTTACTAACTATGGCTACACCTTC.

Comments on this clone: The sample carries other DNA sequences with the same CDR3. The chain is built from TRBV5-1 and TRBJ2-7; TRBD1 matches at 10 bases. V was clipped by 4 bases and J by 3 bases; unmatched bases: 10. Per the germline V gene, CDR1 is SGHRS and CDR2 is YFSETQ. The CDR3 has 16 residues. The CDR3 sequence: CASSLRTGGSFYEQYF. In DNA form, the CDR3 reads TGCGCCAGCAGCCTCCGGACAGGGGGGTCCTTCTACGAGCAGTACTTC.

The chain couples TRBV7-2 to TRBJ2-1, with D perhaps matching TRBD1 (6 bases). Germline V CDR1 and CDR2: SGHTA, FQGNSA. The CDR3 totals 12 residues. Trimming shortened V by 5 bases and J by 6 bases, and 8 bases separated the two germline ends. The CDR3 sequence: CASSNRVNEQFF. The CDR3 DNA reads TGTGCCAGCAGCAACAGGGTCAATGAGCAGTTCTTC.

This clone was seen only once. CDR3 sequence: CASSQEGSGLDLNTQYF. The DNA for the CDR3 is TGTGCCAGCAGCCAAGAGGGTAGTGGACTAGACCTTAATACGCAGTATTTT. The chain employs TRBV4-2 and TRBJ2-3, with 7 bases that match TRBD2. The J segment lost 7 bases and the V segment lost 0 bases, leaving 13 bases of the junction unmatched. CDR3 length equals 17 residues. CDR1 LGHNA and CDR2 YNFKEQ come from the germline V gene.

This clone was seen a handful of times. CDR3 loop: CASSLYGPHEQYF. Here the CDR3 DNA reads TGTGCCAGCAGCTTATACGGTCCACACGAGCAGTACTTC. This chain links TRBV7-2 with TRBJ2-7; D not resolved. Germline CDR1 SGHTA, CDR2 FQGNSA. With 2 bases removed from V and 5 bases from J, the gap between germline ends came to 10 bases. This CDR3 spans 13 amino acids.

By share, this clone counts as medium-sized. V usage is TRBV10-3 and J usage is TRBJ2-1, with 10 positions matching TRBD1. The length of the CDR3 is 17 residues. Germline V lookup: CDR1 ENHRY, CDR2 SYGVKD. The V and J ends lost 1 base and 4 bases, in that order; junction bases with no gene match: 7. Here the CDR3 reads CAISELVDRGGYNEQFF. Written as DNA, the CDR3 is TGTGCCATCAGTGAGTTAGTGGACAGGGGGGGTTACAATGAGCAGTTCTTC.

The chain carries TRBV5-6 and TRBJ2-2; D might be TRBD1 (6 bases). V was cut by 5 bases and J by 3 bases, with 14 bases left in between. There are 15 residues in the CDR3. The germline gives CDR1 SGHDT, CDR2 YYEEEE. The CDR3 loop reads CASSKTGLDTGELFF. The CDR3 DNA sequence: TGTGCCAGCAGTAAGACAGGATTGGACACCGGGGAGCTGTTTTTT.

The chain uses TRBV7-3 and TRBJ1-1; the match to TRBD1 covers 9 bases. The CDR3 extends over 14 amino acids. Germline V gene data show CDR1 as SGHTA and CDR2 as FQGTGA. V lost 3 bases to trimming and J lost 2 bases; unmatched junction nucleotides: 1. CDR3 residues: CASSLGQGNTEAFF. Here the CDR3 DNA reads TGTGCCAGCAGCTTGGGACAGGGCAACACTGAAGCTTTCTTT.

The CDR3 loop is CASSQSVADTYEQYF. DNA for the CDR3: TGTGCCAGCAGCCAATCGGTAGCTGATACCTACGAGCAGTACTTC. The V call is TRBV4-2, the J call TRBJ2-7; D gene uncertain. Germline-derived CDR1 and CDR2 are LGHNA and YNFKEQ. This CDR3 has 15 residues. V shed 2 bases and J shed 2 bases, with 13 bases lying between them.

V gene TRBV5-1 combines with J gene TRBJ1-1; TRBD1 matches at 10 bases. The germline gives CDR1 SGHRS, CDR2 YFSETQ. With 4 bases clipped from V and 0 bases from J, the junction kept 15 bases outside the gene matches. CDR3 length equals 19 residues. This CDR3 reads CASSVRETGTGAMNTEAFF. CDR3 DNA: TGCGCCAGCAGCGTAAGGGAGACCGGGACAGGGGCAATGAACACTGAAGCTTTCTTT.

This chain uses TRBV29-1 with TRBJ2-7, with 7 bases identical to TRBD2. This CDR3 spans 14 amino acids. V trimming: 4 bases; J trimming: 1 base; junction bases outside the gene matches: 7. The germline gives CDR1 SQVTM, CDR2 ANQGSEA. The CDR3 DNA reads as TGCAGCGTTGGGGGAGGGGCTGGGTCCTACGAGCAGTACTTC. It is translated as CSVGGGAGSYEQYF.

The chain joins TRBV19 to TRBJ2-1; no reliable D call. Germline CDR1 is LNHDA and CDR2 is SQIVND (reference sequence). V was trimmed by 1 base and J by 0 bases, leaving 13 bases between them. The length of the CDR3 is 17 residues. The CDR3 sequence: CASSIGPNYHSYNEQFF. CDR3 nucleotides: TGTGCCAGTAGTATAGGGCCGAACTACCACTCCTACAATGAGCAGTTCTTC.

The V gene is TRBV19, the J gene TRBJ1-2; unclear D gene. This CDR3 has 16 residues. Germline CDR1 is LNHDA and CDR2 is SQIVND (reference sequence). Trimming left V 5 bases short and J 0 bases short, with 16 bases between. The CDR3 DNA sequence: TGTGCCAGTAGTTCGACACCGTTTCCCGCTAACTATGGCTACACCTTC. Translated, it gives CASSSTPFPANYGYTF.

The chain recombines TRBV5-4 with TRBJ2-5, with no clear D. Looked up from germline, CDR1 is SGHNT and CDR2 is YYREEE (reference sequence). This CDR3 has 14 residues. Deletions cut 2 bases from V and 1 base from J, with 9 bases between. The CDR3 protein is CASSLGGFQETQYF. In nucleotides, the CDR3 is TGTGCCAGCAGCTTAGGCGGCTTCCAAGAGACCCAGTACTTC.

The genes are TRBV25-1 and TRBJ2-2; 9 bases fit TRBD1. Trimming took 6 bases from V and 7 from J; bases not matched to a gene: 12. Germline assignment: CDR1 MGHDK and CDR2 SYGVNS. The length of the CDR3 is 16 residues. For the CDR3, the DNA is TGTGCCAGCAGCAGGTCCGGGACAGGGAGTGTCGGGGAGCTGTTTTTT. It translates to CASSRSGTGSVGELFF.

The CDR3 protein is CASSIPPAEPGANVLTF. The CDR3 region has the DNA TGTGCCAGTAGTATACCCCCGGCGGAACCCGGGGCCAACGTCCTGACTTTC. The V gene is TRBV19, the J gene TRBJ2-6; no reliable D call. Looked up from germline, CDR1 is LNHDA and CDR2 is SQIVND (reference sequence). Trimming removed 2 bases from V and 4 bases from J, with 15 bases in between. This CDR3 contains 17 residues. Drawing the rest from reference TRBV19 and TRBJ2-6, the complete variable domain is DGGITQSPKYLFRKEGQNVTLSCEQNLNHDAMYWYRQDPGQGLRLIYYSQIVNDFQKGDIAEGYSVSREKKESFPLTVTSAQKNPTAFYLCASSIPPAEPGANVLTFGAGSRLTVL.

The CDR3 loop is CASSGRGPYGYTF. CDR3 DNA sequence: TGTGCCAGCAGCGGCAGGGGCCCCTATGGCTACACCTTC. V gene TRBV11-1 combines with J gene TRBJ1-2; tentatively, D is TRBD1 (6 bases). From germline, CDR1 is SGHAT and CDR2 FQDESV (reference sequence). V was shortened by 5 bases and J by 4 bases, with 11 bases between the two germline ends. The CDR3 has 13 residues.

This clone was seen a handful of times. This chain uses TRBV18 with TRBJ2-4, with 8 bases identical to TRBD1. Trimming at V came to 4 bases and at J to 5 bases, leaving 7 bases not matched to a gene. CDR1 is KGHSH, CDR2 LQKENI, per germline. CDR3 size: 15 residues. The CDR3: CASSLGQGAENIQYF. The CDR3 DNA is TGTGCCAGCTCACTCGGACAGGGAGCGGAAAACATTCAGTACTTC.

The genes are TRBV19 and TRBJ1-1, with 9 bases that match TRBD1. Trimming cost V 6 bases and J 0 bases; bases outside gene matches: 20. The CDR3 is 20 amino acids. Looked up from germline, CDR1 is LNHDA and CDR2 is SQIVND (reference sequence). The CDR3 protein is CASRPPPGQGSRGMNTEAFF. CDR3 DNA sequence: TGTGCCAGTAGACCTCCTCCGGGACAGGGTTCGAGGGGGATGAACACTGAAGCTTTCTTT.

This clone was detected only once. This rearrangement joins TRBV4-1 to TRBJ1-4, with 11 positions matching TRBD1. The junction had 2 bases not matched to a gene; V was cut back by 1 base and J by 7 bases. This CDR3 contains 15 residues. Germline V gene sequence: CDR1 MGHRA, CDR2 YSYEKL. The CDR3 loop reads CASSQVGTGGEKLFF. CDR3 bases: TGCGCCAGCAGCCAAGTGGGGACAGGGGGTGAAAAACTGTTTTTT.

The chain joins TRBV29-1 to TRBJ2-2; no definite D call. The V and J ends lost 2 bases and 4 bases respectively, with 8 bases between them. Germline V gene lookup returns CDR1 SQVTM and CDR2 ANQGSEA. The CDR3 contains 13 residues. The CDR3, as DNA: TGCAGCGTTGAACAGGTTTCCACCGGGGAGCTGTTTTTT. Translated: CSVEQVSTGELFF.

The chain recombines TRBV19 with TRBJ2-3; the D gene is possibly TRBD1 (6 bases). Germline V lookup: CDR1 LNHDA, CDR2 SQIVND (reference sequence). The CDR3 sequence is 14 residues long. Trimming stripped 5 bases from V and 5 bases from J, with 14 bases between. This CDR3 reads CASSSGRGGDTQYF. The CDR3 DNA is TGTGCCAGTAGTTCCGGCAGGGGCGGAGATACGCAGTATTTT. Looking up the rest from reference TRBV19 and TRBJ2-3 gives the full variable domain: DGGITQSPKYLFRKEGQNVTLSCEQNLNHDAMYWYRQDPGQGLRLIYYSQIVNDFQKGDIAEGYSVSREKKESFPLTVTSAQKNPTAFYLCASSSGRGGDTQYFGPGTRLTVL.